This is a list of T cell receptor beta chains from one sample in a study of cytomegalovirus exposure and HLA in healthy donors. Method: immunoSEQ multiplex PCR; TCRdb's copy keeps in-frame clones and lacks some. Of around 150,000 clones detected, roughly 83% appear once; the ten largest clones hold around 9.6%. The sequenced sample consisted of PBMCs. Receptors originate from a man aged 30 to 39 in good health and CMV-seropositive. Both conserved end residues are part of each CDR3.

>TRBV7-8|TRBJ2-2
CASSLEASWKPGELFF
>TRBV27|TRBJ1-1
CASSFTGDIMNTEAFF
>TRBV29-1|TRBJ1-2
CSVRTGVYGYTF
>TRBV2|TRBJ2-2
CASTKGTGELFF
>TRBV7-6|TRBJ2-5
CASSRAAPAGEETQYF
>TRBV19|TRBJ1-1
CASSTQAGRKNTEAFF
>TRBV5-8|TRBJ2-2
CASARGTGNTGELFF
>TRBV15|TRBJ2-5
CATSRDSGETQYF
>TRBV11-3|TRBJ2-3
CASSPNREGDTQYF
>TRBV9|TRBJ2-2
CASSVDQRRGTGELFF
>TRBV27|TRBJ2-1
CASSLSGTGAYNEQFF
>TRBV5-5|TRBJ2-1
CASSLDGGAWNEQFF
>TRBV28|TRBJ1-1
CASTSGGRAFF
>TRBV5-1|TRBJ2-1
CASSLGHLAETHEQFF
>TRBV28|TRBJ2-7
CASSDPSVPEQYF
>TRBV2|TRBJ1-2
CASTLGVGSNYGYTF
>TRBV5-1|TRBJ1-4
CASSRDRGGEKLFF
>TRBV7-9|TRBJ1-2
CASSPTSASFGGFYGYTF
>TRBV11-3|TRBJ1-3
CASSQGTGANTIYF
>TRBV10-3|TRBJ1-6
CAISESSGLDSPLHF
>TRBV5-6|TRBJ2-5
CASSLIVETQYF
>TRBV14|TRBJ2-2
CASSQWAGTGELFF
>TRBV5-6|TRBJ1-2
CASSLEGYYGYTF
>TRBV19|TRBJ1-5
CASSIIGGKEPQHF
>TRBV28|TRBJ1-2
CASSGQVYGYTF
>TRBV7-9|TRBJ2-3
CASTLPGGSTDTQYF
>TRBV28|TRBJ1-2
CASSFPGENYGYTF
>TRBV4-1|TRBJ2-7
CASSGGVLLDSSYEQYF
>TRBV13|TRBJ2-7
CASRPRAGEQYF
>TRBV27|TRBJ1-6
CASSPGVFGSPLHF
>TRBV7-7|TRBJ2-1
CASSLAGGWDEQFF
>TRBV27|TRBJ2-7
CASSLGPSYEQYF
>TRBV27|TRBJ2-2
CASSWGLAGARTGELFF
>TRBV19|TRBJ1-1
CASSIVMRQSNTEAFF
>TRBV28|TRBJ1-3
CATSGQGYGNTIYF
>TRBV5-1|TRBJ2-2
CASSLGRDGELFF
>TRBV2|TRBJ2-1
CASSLGLAGGNEQFF
>TRBV10-3|TRBJ2-7
CAISEAGIYEQYF
>TRBV6-1|TRBJ1-2
CASSERTGTNYGYTF
>TRBV4-2|TRBJ1-5
CASSQDAQGTSNQPQHF
>TRBV18|TRBJ2-1
CASSPGLAGDYEQFF
>TRBV28|TRBJ1-5
CASRSGGQPQHF
>TRBV4-3|TRBJ2-3
CASSQDLSGDTDTQYF
>TRBV27|TRBJ2-3
CASSLETSGLLGTQYF
>TRBV9|TRBJ2-7
CASSVEVGISYEQYF
>TRBV6-4|TRBJ1-1
CASSESPGQGNTEAFF
>TRBV28|TRBJ1-5
CASTLTQGHQPQHF
>TRBV9|TRBJ2-3
CASTLSGVITDTQYF
>TRBV27|TRBJ2-2
CASSDRGRGTGELFF
>TRBV13|TRBJ2-7
CASSLGGRARIFDEQYF
>TRBV28|TRBJ2-1
CATRDNEQFF
>TRBV28|TRBJ2-1
CASSLSFPTSGNNEQFF
>TRBV28|TRBJ1-2
CASTVESTGYGYTF
>TRBV15|TRBJ2-4
CATSRVPDLNKNIQYF
>TRBV7-6|TRBJ1-4
CASSLAPGRNRSPEKLFF
>TRBV7-9|TRBJ1-1
CASSLGVPGTEAFF
>TRBV4-3|TRBJ2-7
CASSQERFYEQYF
>TRBV2|TRBJ2-3
CASSESPGGLVDTQYF
>TRBV30|TRBJ1-1
CAWSVWGQPVPEAFF